This T cell receptor beta chain was identified in a study of blood T cell repertoires in COVID-19. After removal of 4 bases from V and 8 bases from J, the junction contained 5 bases not matched to a gene. The germline V gene has CDR1 LGHDT and CDR2 YNNKEL (reference sequence). The CDR3 contains 15 residues. Clones were read by immunoSEQ multiplex PCR, and TCRdb kept only the in-frame ones, dropping some. The table has fewer than 250,000 clones, 70% to 85% seen once. The rearrangement uses TRBV3-1 (or the pseudogene TRBV3-2) and TRBJ1-4; 12 bases match TRBD1. This clonotype originated in a woman aged 30 to 39 who had recovered from COVID-19. Sequencing was carried out using PBMCs or T cells enriched from blood (not recorded which). CDR3: CASSPGQGAREKLFF. CDR3 sequence (DNA): TGTGCCAGCAGCCCGGGACAGGGGGCTCGGGAAAAACTGTTTTTT.